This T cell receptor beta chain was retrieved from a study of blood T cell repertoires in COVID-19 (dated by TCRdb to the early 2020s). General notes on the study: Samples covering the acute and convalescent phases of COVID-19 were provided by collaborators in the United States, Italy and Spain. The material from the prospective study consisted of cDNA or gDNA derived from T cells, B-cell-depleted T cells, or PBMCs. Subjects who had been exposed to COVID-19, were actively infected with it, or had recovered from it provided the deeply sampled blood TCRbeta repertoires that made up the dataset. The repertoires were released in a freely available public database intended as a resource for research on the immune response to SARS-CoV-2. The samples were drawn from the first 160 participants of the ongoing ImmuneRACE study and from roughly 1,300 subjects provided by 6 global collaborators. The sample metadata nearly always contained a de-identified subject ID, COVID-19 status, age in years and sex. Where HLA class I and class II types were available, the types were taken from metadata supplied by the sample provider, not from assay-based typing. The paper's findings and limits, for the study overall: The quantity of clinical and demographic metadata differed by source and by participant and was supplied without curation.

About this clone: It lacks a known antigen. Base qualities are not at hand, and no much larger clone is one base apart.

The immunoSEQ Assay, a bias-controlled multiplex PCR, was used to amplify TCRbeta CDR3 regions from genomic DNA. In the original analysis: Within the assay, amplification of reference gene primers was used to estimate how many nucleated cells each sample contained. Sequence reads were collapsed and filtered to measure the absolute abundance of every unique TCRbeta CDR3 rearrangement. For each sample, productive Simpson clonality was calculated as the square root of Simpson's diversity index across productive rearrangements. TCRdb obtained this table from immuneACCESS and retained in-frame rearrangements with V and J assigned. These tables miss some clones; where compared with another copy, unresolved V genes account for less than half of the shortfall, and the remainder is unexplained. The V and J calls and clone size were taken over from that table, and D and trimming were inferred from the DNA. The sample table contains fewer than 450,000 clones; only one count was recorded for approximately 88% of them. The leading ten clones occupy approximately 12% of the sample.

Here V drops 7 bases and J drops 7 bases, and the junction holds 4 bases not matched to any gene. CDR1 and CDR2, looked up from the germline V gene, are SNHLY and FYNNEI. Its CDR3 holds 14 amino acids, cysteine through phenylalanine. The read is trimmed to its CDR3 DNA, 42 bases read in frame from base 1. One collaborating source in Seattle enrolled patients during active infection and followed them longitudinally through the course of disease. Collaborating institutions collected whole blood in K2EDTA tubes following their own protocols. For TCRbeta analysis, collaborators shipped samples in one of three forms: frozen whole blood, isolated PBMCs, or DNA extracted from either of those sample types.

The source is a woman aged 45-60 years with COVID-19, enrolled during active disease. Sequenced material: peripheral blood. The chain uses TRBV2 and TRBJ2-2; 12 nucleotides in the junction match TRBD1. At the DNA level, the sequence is TGTGCCAGCAAGGGACAGGGGGCCGACGGGGAGCTGTTTTTT. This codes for CASKGQGADGELFF.